This TCR beta chain emerged from a study of human T cells and chemical hapten exposure. At the level of the study: Alopecia areata, totalis or universalis was found in mostly female patients. Study-wide results and caveats: Donors, who had alopecia, may show an immune response that differs from healthy people's.

The CDR3 is 15 amino acids. Germline CDR1 and CDR2: MNHEY and SVGAGI. V trimming: 2 bases; J trimming: 8 bases; junction bases outside the gene matches: 6. This clonotype was detected many times. Its antigen remains unidentified. TCRdb used MiXCR to reprocess the RACE reads, holding one entry per CDR3 protein. The sample holds about 360,000 distinct CDR3 sequences, around 5% seen once. Time point specified: patch test 1, 2 weeks after DPC sensitization. The sample's treatment: therapeutic diphenylcyclopropenone sensitization with weekly scalp DPC. The study enrolled 18 to 70-year-old alopecia patients suitable for DPC.

The J gene is TRBJ2-1, the V gene TRBV6-5, with 10 bases lining up with TRBD2. The clonotype comes from a woman aged 50 to 60 with alopecia areata. Some clones in this sample may be carry-over from other donors' samples. The specimen was whole blood, collected in connection with sensitization to the hapten diphenylcyclopropenone (DPC). The CDR3 DNA follows: TGTGCCAGCAGTTACGGAGCGGGAGGGCCGGATGAGCAGTTCTTC. Amino acid sequence: CASSYGAGGPDEQFF.